The rows below give T cell receptor beta chains drawn from one sample of a study of CD8+ T cells in alopecia areata. Sequencing used immunoSEQ multiplex PCR; TCRdb keeps in-frame clones, though not all of them. The sample records 150,000 to 200,000 clones, less than 75% being singletons. Here the sequenced sample was CD8+ T cells sorted from blood, taken at week 0. These receptor sequences come from a human donor with alopecia areata. The CDR3 runs from the conserved cysteine through the conserved F or W. The D gene is left open where the match is weak. Size values are once, few and many counts, or a class for expanded clones, and some rows have none.

TRBJ2-1	.	TRBD2	TRBV9	CASSGSGLADNEQFF	TGTGCCAGCAGCGGCTCGGGACTAGCGGACAATGAGCAGTTCTTC
TRBJ2-1	.	.	TRBV5-1	CASEGDLNEQFF	TGCGCCAGCGAAGGAGACCTCAATGAGCAGTTCTTC
TRBJ1-3	.	.	TRBV7-6	CASSGGNTIYF	TGTGCCAGCAGCGGAGGAAACACCATATATTTT
TRBJ1-1	.	.	TRBV5-6	CASSLGYAEAFF	TGTGCCAGCAGCCTGGGGTACGCTGAAGCTTTCTTT
TRBJ2-1	.	.	TRBV29-1	CSVEGTPGTDWHEQFF	TGCAGCGTTGAGGGCACCCCCGGGACGGACTGGCATGAGCAGTTCTTC
TRBJ1-1	.	.	TRBV6-5	CASSQDSVEAFF	TGTGCCAGCAGCCAGGACTCGGTAGAAGCTTTCTTT
TRBJ2-1	.	.	TRBV13	CASSDGVGYNEQFF	TGTGCCAGCAGCGACGGGGTCGGGTACAATGAGCAGTTCTTC
TRBJ1-6	.	TRBD1	TRBV9	CASSPGTGSSYNSPLHF	TGTGCCAGCAGCCCAGGGACAGGGAGCTCCTATAATTCACCCCTCCACTTT
TRBJ2-5	.	.	TRBV19	CASNPDPAVETQYF	TGTGCCAGTAATCCCGACCCGGCGGTAGAGACCCAGTACTTC
TRBJ2-1	.	TRBD2	TRBV7-9	CASSPAGGSEQFF	TGTGCCAGCAGCCCAGCCGGGGGGAGTGAGCAGTTCTTC
TRBJ2-7	once	TRBD1	TRBV11-3	CASSPEGQGRDEQYF	TGTGCCAGCAGCCCGGAGGGACAGGGAAGGGACGAGCAGTACTTC
TRBJ2-6	.	.	TRBV11-2	CASRRAGSSGANVLTF	TGTGCCAGCAGACGCGCAGGGAGCTCTGGGGCCAACGTCCTGACTTTC
TRBJ2-7	.	TRBD2	TRBV5-6	CASSFPSGESSYEQYF	TGTGCCAGCAGCTTTCCTAGCGGGGAGAGCTCCTACGAGCAGTACTTC
TRBJ1-1	.	.	TRBV7-9	CASSSPTGTLEAFF	TGTGCCAGCAGCTCCCCCACAGGGACACTCGAAGCTTTCTTT
TRBJ1-5	few	.	TRBV13	CASSLLNQPQHF	TGTGCCAGCAGCCTGCTGAATCAGCCCCAGCATTTT
TRBJ2-7	.	.	TRBV5-1	CASSLTSLVVVSYEQYF	TGCGCCAGCAGCTTGACTTCACTAGTGGTGGTCTCCTACGAGCAGTACTTC
TRBJ2-1	.	TRBD1	TRBV2	CASKTRQGVYNEQFF	TGTGCCAGCAAAACTCGACAGGGGGTCTACAATGAGCAGTTCTTC
TRBJ2-7	few	.	TRBV7-9	CASSLPGKSYEQYF	TGTGCCAGCAGCTTACCAGGGAAATCCTACGAGCAGTACTTC
TRBJ1-2	.	.	TRBV4-2	CASSQARELLGYTF	TGTGCCAGCAGCCAAGCCCGTGAATTGTTGGGCTACACCTTC
TRBJ1-1	.	.	TRBV14	CASSHRGAEAFF	TGTGCCAGCAGCCACAGGGGAGCTGAAGCTTTCTTT